The clone carrying this T cell receptor beta chain showed up just a few times. The CDR3 runs to 15 residues. The germline CDR1 and CDR2 sequences are KGHSH and LQKENI. Trimming took 3 bases from V and 2 from J, leaving 11 bases between them. The entry originates in a study of blood T cell repertoires in COVID-19. Study overall: In each case, the material was cDNA or gDNA derived from T cells, B-cell-depleted T cells, or PBMCs.

Seattle's enrolled individuals joined amid active infection and were then monitored longitudinally. Sequenced by immunoSEQ multiplex PCR; TCRdb stores in-frame clones only, minus some. This sample has some 85,000 clones, with 75% to 80% found just once. The sequence derives from a man aged 65 to 79 with COVID-19, enrolled during active disease. The specimen was peripheral blood. The gene calls are TRBV18 and TRBJ1-5, with a weak D call TRBD1 (6 bases). CDR3 sequence (DNA): TGTGCCAGCTCACCGCAGGGGCAGGGCAATCAGCCCCAGCATTTT. Protein product: CASSPQGQGNQPQHF.